The source of this T cell receptor (beta chain) is a study of human T cells and chemical hapten exposure. Turning to the study itself: Alopecia areata, totalis or universalis was found in mostly female patients.

The CDR3 length is 15 residues. Trimming took off 4 bases at V and 3 bases at J, with 13 bases between the two ends. The germline CDR1 and CDR2 sequences are SGHNT and YYREEE (reference sequence). Study conclusions and caveats: Expanded TCRs formed significantly more large CDR3 similarity clusters than controls.

This clonotype was seen at least ten times. Its antigen is undetermined. As for time point: patch test 2, 6 weeks after DPC sensitization. Treatment of the sample: therapeutic diphenylcyclopropenone sensitization with weekly scalp DPC. Non-pregnant alopecia patients aged 18 to 70, suitable for DPC therapy. Using its own MiXCR run on the RACE reads, TCRdb lists one record per CDR3 protein. The data hold about 40,000 distinct CDR3 sequences, with approximately 3.5% observed a single time. The specimen comprised whole blood, sampled in connection with sensitization to the hapten diphenylcyclopropenone (DPC). This chain links TRBV5-4 with TRBJ1-4; possibly TRBD1 for D (6 bases). The sequence derives from a man between 40 and 49 years old with alopecia areata. Some clones in this sample may be carry-over from other donors' samples. The CDR3 sequence is CASSPGARANEKLFF. The CDR3 nucleotides are TGTGCCAGCAGCCCAGGGGCTCGGGCTAATGAAAAACTGTTTTTT.